A selection of T cell receptor beta chains follows, all from one sample in a study of blood T cell repertoires in COVID-19. Sequenced by immunoSEQ multiplex PCR; TCRdb stores in-frame clones only, minus some. The data contain under 50,000 clones, about 89% of them seen just once; the ten biggest clones take up around 6.5%. Sequences were obtained from peripheral blood. The receptors here all came from a man aged 65 to 79 with active COVID-19. The CDR3 runs from the conserved cysteine through the conserved F or W. D genes are given only for firm matches. Rows give clone size only sometimes, using once, few, many, or a class for an expanded clone.

cdr3_aa: CASSQSTSSSNQPQHF
cdr3_nt: TGCGCCAGCAGTCAATCGACTTCCAGTAGCAATCAGCCCCAGCATTTT
clone_size: .
d_call: .
v_call: TRBV23-1
j_call: TRBJ1-5

cdr3_aa: CASSSGQAHTGELFF
cdr3_nt: TGTGCCAGCAGCTCGGGACAGGCCCACACCGGGGAGCTGTTTTTT
clone_size: .
d_call: TRBD1
v_call: TRBV11-2
j_call: TRBJ2-2

cdr3_aa: CASSPYVGGGRTDTQYF
cdr3_nt: TGTGCCAGCAGTCCATATGTGGGGGGGGGCCGCACAGATACGCAGTATTTT
clone_size: .
d_call: .
v_call: TRBV6-6
j_call: TRBJ2-3

cdr3_aa: CASSLPRGGARGYTF
cdr3_nt: TGTGCCAGCAGCCTCCCGCGAGGCGGGGCGAGAGGCTACACCTTC
clone_size: .
d_call: .
v_call: TRBV7-2
j_call: TRBJ1-2

cdr3_aa: CASSPTGTGNTEAFF
cdr3_nt: TGTGCCAGCAGCCCAACCGGGACAGGGAACACTGAAGCTTTCTTT
clone_size: .
d_call: TRBD1
v_call: TRBV3-1/TRBV3-2
j_call: TRBJ1-1

cdr3_aa: CAISESAGNTGELFF
cdr3_nt: TGTGCCATCAGTGAGTCAGCAGGGAACACCGGGGAGCTGTTTTTT
clone_size: .
d_call: .
v_call: TRBV10-3
j_call: TRBJ2-2

cdr3_aa: CASSWGEGYSYEQYF
cdr3_nt: TGTGCCAGCAGCTGGGGGGAGGGTTACTCCTACGAGCAGTACTTC
clone_size: .
d_call: TRBD2
v_call: TRBV7-2
j_call: TRBJ2-7

cdr3_aa: CASSDAGTLSTDTQYF
cdr3_nt: TGTGCCAGCAGTGATGCGGGCACCCTGAGCACAGATACGCAGTATTTT
clone_size: .
d_call: .
v_call: TRBV2
j_call: TRBJ2-3

cdr3_aa: CSVYGTSGGPNTGELFF
cdr3_nt: TGCAGCGTTTACGGGACTAGCGGGGGGCCGAACACCGGGGAGCTGTTTTTT
clone_size: .
d_call: TRBD2
v_call: TRBV29-1
j_call: TRBJ2-2

cdr3_aa: CASSQGQSYGYTF
cdr3_nt: TGTGCCAGCAGCCAGGGACAGAGCTATGGCTACACCTTC
clone_size: .
d_call: TRBD1
v_call: TRBV27
j_call: TRBJ1-2

cdr3_aa: CASSRGQNTEAFF
cdr3_nt: TGCGCCAGCTCCAGGGGACAAAACACTGAAGCTTTCTTT
clone_size: .
d_call: .
v_call: TRBV4-1
j_call: TRBJ1-1

cdr3_aa: CASSQAGLAGGRGETQYF
cdr3_nt: TGCGCCAGCAGCCAGGCCGGACTAGCGGGGGGAAGAGGGGAGACCCAGTACTTC
clone_size: .
d_call: TRBD2
v_call: TRBV4-3
j_call: TRBJ2-5

cdr3_aa: CASSEGSGNTIYF
cdr3_nt: TGCGCCAGCAGCGAGGGCTCTGGAAACACCATATATTTT
clone_size: .
d_call: .
v_call: TRBV5-1
j_call: TRBJ1-3

cdr3_aa: CASRYRGGETNEKLFF
cdr3_nt: TGTGCCAGCAGGTACAGGGGCGGCGAAACTAATGAAAAACTGTTTTTT
clone_size: .
d_call: TRBD1
v_call: TRBV2
j_call: TRBJ1-4

cdr3_aa: CASELYWGLGDEQFF
cdr3_nt: TGTGCCAGCGAGCTTTATTGGGGTCTAGGGGATGAGCAGTTCTTC
clone_size: .
d_call: .
v_call: TRBV12-1
j_call: TRBJ2-1

cdr3_aa: CASSPQGRDEQYF
cdr3_nt: TGTGCCAGCAGCCCTCAGGGTCGCGACGAGCAGTACTTC
clone_size: .
d_call: .
v_call: TRBV7-8
j_call: TRBJ2-7

cdr3_aa: CASSLDSGGAREQFF
cdr3_nt: TGTGCCAGCAGCTTAGATAGCGGGGGGGCACGTGAGCAGTTCTTC
clone_size: .
d_call: TRBD2
v_call: TRBV7-9
j_call: TRBJ2-1

cdr3_aa: CASSSRTGGYNEQFF
cdr3_nt: TGTGCCAGCAGCTCCAGGACAGGGGGATACAATGAGCAGTTCTTC
clone_size: .
d_call: TRBD1
v_call: TRBV6-5
j_call: TRBJ2-1

cdr3_aa: CASSLGQGFQPQHF
cdr3_nt: TGTGCCAGCAGCTTAGGGCAGGGGTTTCAGCCCCAGCATTTT
clone_size: .
d_call: .
v_call: TRBV11-2
j_call: TRBJ1-5

cdr3_aa: CAISRTGGGYTF
cdr3_nt: TGTGCCATCAGCCGGACAGGGGGAGGCTACACCTTC
clone_size: .
d_call: TRBD1
v_call: TRBV10-3
j_call: TRBJ1-2

cdr3_aa: CASTHSGQIYGYTF
cdr3_nt: TGTGCCAGCACCCACTCGGGACAGATCTATGGCTACACCTTC
clone_size: .
d_call: TRBD1
v_call: TRBV6-5
j_call: TRBJ1-2

cdr3_aa: CASSQRTAVNSPLHF
cdr3_nt: TGTGCCAGCAGCCAACGGACAGCCGTTAATTCACCCCTCCACTTT
clone_size: few
d_call: .
v_call: TRBV5-4
j_call: TRBJ1-6

cdr3_aa: CASSLYNSGGRGTQYF
cdr3_nt: TGTGCCAGCAGCCTCTATAATAGCGGGGGACGTGGGACCCAGTACTTC
clone_size: .
d_call: TRBD2
v_call: TRBV6-6
j_call: TRBJ2-5

cdr3_aa: CSASRGDTDTQYF
cdr3_nt: TGCAGTGCTAGTCGGGGGGACACAGATACGCAGTATTTT
clone_size: .
d_call: TRBD2
v_call: TRBV20-1
j_call: TRBJ2-3

cdr3_aa: CASSVGPLGRASEQYF
cdr3_nt: TGTGCCAGCAGCGTAGGTCCTTTGGGCAGGGCGTCTGAGCAGTACTTC
clone_size: .
d_call: .
v_call: TRBV9
j_call: TRBJ2-7

cdr3_aa: CASSLVGGPGGLFETQYF
cdr3_nt: TGCGCCAGCAGCTTGGTGGGGGGACCAGGGGGTCTGTTTGAGACCCAGTACTTC
clone_size: .
d_call: .
v_call: TRBV5-1
j_call: TRBJ2-5

cdr3_aa: CATSDLADTQYF
cdr3_nt: TGTGCCACCAGTGATTTAGCGGATACGCAGTATTTT
clone_size: once
d_call: .
v_call: TRBV24-1
j_call: TRBJ2-3

cdr3_aa: CSVPQGTGPYGYTF
cdr3_nt: TGCAGCGTACCCCAGGGTACAGGCCCCTATGGCTACACCTTC
clone_size: .
d_call: .
v_call: TRBV29-1
j_call: TRBJ1-2

cdr3_aa: CASSLGGGNTEAFF
cdr3_nt: TGTGCCAGCAGCTTAGGGGGCGGGAACACTGAAGCTTTCTTT
clone_size: .
d_call: .
v_call: TRBV7-9
j_call: TRBJ1-1

cdr3_aa: CASTLREHRDNEQFF
cdr3_nt: TGCGCCAGTACACTCCGGGAACACAGAGACAATGAGCAGTTCTTC
clone_size: .
d_call: .
v_call: TRBV10-2
j_call: TRBJ2-1

cdr3_aa: CASSYSGGGSYEQYF
cdr3_nt: TGTGCCAGCAGTTACTCCGGCGGGGGGTCCTACGAGCAGTACTTC
clone_size: .
d_call: TRBD2
v_call: TRBV6-6
j_call: TRBJ2-7

cdr3_aa: CASSWGTGGVNEQYF
cdr3_nt: TGCGCCAGCAGCTGGGGGACAGGGGGCGTAAACGAGCAGTACTTC
clone_size: .
d_call: TRBD1
v_call: TRBV5-1
j_call: TRBJ2-7

cdr3_aa: CASSLDRGGEQYF
cdr3_nt: TGCGCCAGCAGCCTTGACAGGGGAGGCGAGCAGTACTTC
clone_size: .
d_call: TRBD1
v_call: TRBV5-1
j_call: TRBJ2-7

cdr3_aa: CASSTMGQGVGETQYF
cdr3_nt: TGTGCCAGCAGCACAATGGGACAGGGGGTTGGAGAGACCCAGTACTTC
clone_size: .
d_call: TRBD1
v_call: TRBV7-2
j_call: TRBJ2-5

cdr3_aa: CASSEVGTRTHEQYF
cdr3_nt: TGTGCCAGCAGTGAAGTCGGGACAAGGACCCACGAGCAGTACTTC
clone_size: .
d_call: .
v_call: TRBV2
j_call: TRBJ2-7

cdr3_aa: CASSPPRASYNEQFF
cdr3_nt: TGTGCCAGCAGTCCCCCACGCGCCTCCTACAATGAGCAGTTCTTC
clone_size: .
d_call: .
v_call: TRBV28
j_call: TRBJ2-1

cdr3_aa: CAWSGGTGRVWAFF
cdr3_nt: TGTGCCTGGAGTGGGGGGACAGGTCGAGTTTGGGCTTTCTTT
clone_size: few
d_call: TRBD1
v_call: TRBV30
j_call: TRBJ1-1